One and the same sample provided the 25 T cell receptor beta chains below, sequenced in a study of shared clonotypes between healthy human individuals. The table came from immunoSEQ multiplex PCR; TCRdb's copy has only in-frame clones and leaves some out. The sample carries about 820,000 clones, more than 85% recorded once. Naive CD8 cells comprised CD45RO-negative, CCR7-positively selected cells, excluding terminally differentiated effector memory CD45RA+ cells. Sample: naive CD8+ T cells sorted from blood. The receptors originated from a man aged 25-45 years in good health.

The chain uses TRBV9 and TRBJ2-7; TRBD1 matches 10 bases. The CDR3 loop spans 17 amino acids. The junction had 9 bases not matched to a gene; V was cut back by 0 bases and J by 3 bases. CDR1 is SGDLS and CDR2 is YYNGEE in the germline V gene. The CDR3 nucleotides read TGTGCCAGCAGCGTAGCTGTGGGGACAGGGGAGTACTACGAGCAGTACTTC. It yields the protein CASSVAVGTGEYYEQYF. The whole variable domain, filled in from reference TRBV9 and TRBJ2-7, reads DSGVTQTPKHLITATGQRVTLRCSPRSGDLSVYWYQQSLDQGLQFLIQYYNGEERAKGNILERFSAQQFPDLHSELNLSSLELGDSALYFCASSVAVGTGEYYEQYFGPGTRLTVT.

Worth noting for this clone: This same CDR3 is encoded by further DNA sequences in the sample. This chain connects TRBV29-1 to TRBJ2-3; 10 bases match TRBD2. Losses at the gene ends were 3 bases for V and 4 bases for J; bases not matched to a gene: 4. This CDR3 comprises 14 residues. Germline CDR1 is SQVTM and CDR2 is ANQGSEA. The CDR3 loop is CSVEGLAGADTQYF. CDR3 nucleotide sequence: TGCAGCGTTGAGGGTCTAGCGGGAGCAGATACGCAGTATTTT.

The V call is TRBV27, the J call TRBJ2-7, with D perhaps matching TRBD2 (6 bases). The CDR3 contains 14 residues. Trimming left V 6 bases short and J 5 bases short, with 17 bases between. The germline V gene has CDR1 MNHEY and CDR2 SMNVEV (reference sequence). The CDR3 loop reads CASREGIGTDEQYF. The CDR3 nucleotides read TGTGCCAGCAGGGAGGGGATAGGAACGGACGAGCAGTACTTC.

The chain combines TRBV11-2 with TRBJ2-7; the match to TRBD2 covers 11 bases. Germline CDR1 SGHAT, CDR2 FQNNGV. The CDR3 runs 13 residues. J was trimmed by 2 bases and V by 8 bases; bases with no gene match: 2. The CDR3 protein is CASDSGRAYEQYF. DNA for the CDR3: TGTGCCAGCGATAGCGGGAGGGCCTACGAGCAGTACTTC.

This rearrangement joins TRBV27 to TRBJ1-4, with D possibly matching TRBD1 (5 bases). V was pared by 5 bases and J by 11 bases, with 21 bases between. The CDR3 has 15 residues. Germline V gives CDR1 MNHEY, CDR2 SMNVEV (reference sequence). The chain's CDR3 is CASSPYVGEGGKLFF. The CDR3 DNA reads TGTGCCAGCAGTCCATATGTAGGGGAGGGTGGGAAACTGTTTTTT. Variable domain in full (rest from reference TRBV27 and TRBJ1-4): EAQVTQNPRYLITVTGKKLTVTCSQNMNHEYMSWYRQDPGLGLRQIYYSMNVEVTDKGDVPEGYKVSRKEKRNFPLILESPSPNQTSLYFCASSPYVGEGGKLFFGSGTQLSVL.

The chain combines TRBV19 with TRBJ2-2, with D unclear. Trimming stripped 3 bases from V and 2 bases from J, with 10 bases between. This CDR3 contains 15 residues. Germline CDR1 and CDR2: LNHDA and SQIVND (reference sequence). The CDR3 protein is CASSIRADNTGELFF. The CDR3 DNA follows: TGTGCCAGTAGTATTAGGGCGGATAACACCGGGGAGCTGTTTTTT.

The chain is built from TRBV7-6 and TRBJ2-7; 10 positions agree with TRBD1. In germline, CDR1 is SGHVS, CDR2 FNYEAQ. J gave up 3 bases and V 5 bases, and 4 bases lay outside the gene matches. The CDR3 totals 14 residues. CDR3 coding DNA: TGTGCCAGCAGCGCGGGACAGGGGAACTACGAGCAGTACTTC. It is translated as CASSAGQGNYEQYF. The complete variable domain, with remaining parts taken from reference TRBV7-6 and TRBJ2-7, reads GAGVSQSPRYKVTKRGQDVALRCDPISGHVSLYWYRQALGQGPEFLTYFNYEAQQDKSGLPNDRFSAERPEGSISTLTIQRTEQRDSAMYRCASSAGQGNYEQYFGPGTRLTVT.

The V call is TRBV10-3, the J call TRBJ2-1; D possibly corresponds to TRBD2 (7 bases). This CDR3 has 16 amino acids. Germline CDR1 reads ENHRY; CDR2 reads SYGVKD. V was clipped by 4 bases and J by 5 bases, with 18 bases between them. The CDR3 sequence: CAISVPVRGRDNEQFF. CDR3 nucleotides: TGTGCCATCAGTGTCCCCGTAAGGGGGAGGGACAATGAGCAGTTCTTC.

The chain joins TRBV7-8 to TRBJ2-1; 11 nucleotides line up with TRBD2. Trimming at V came to 8 bases and at J to 6 bases, leaving 12 bases not matched to a gene. From germline, CDR1 is SGHVS and CDR2 FQNEAQ. The CDR3 contains 16 residues. The CDR3 spells CASAMFPGLAANEQFF. The CDR3 DNA reads TGTGCCAGCGCAATGTTTCCGGGACTAGCGGCCAATGAGCAGTTCTTC.

A single count supports this clone. This chain connects TRBV18 to TRBJ2-1; TRBD2 agrees at 10 bases. Losses at the gene ends were 1 base for V and 1 base for J; bases not matched to a gene: 10. This CDR3 is built from 19 residues. Germline values: CDR1 KGHSH, CDR2 LQKENI. The CDR3 DNA reads TGTGCCAGCTCACCACGGGTAGCGGGAGGAACCCCGTCCTACAATGAGCAGTTCTTC. This encodes CASSPRVAGGTPSYNEQFF.

With regard to this clone: Other DNA sequences in this specimen translate into the identical CDR3. This chain uses TRBV9 with TRBJ2-7, with TRBD1 matching 7 bases. Looked up from germline, CDR1 is SGDLS and CDR2 is YYNGEE. This CDR3 is built from 14 residues. The V gene end was trimmed by 1 base and the J gene end by 2 bases; junction bases not matched to a gene: 3. The CDR3 spells CASSVRDSAYEQYF. The DNA of the CDR3 is TGTGCCAGCAGCGTAAGGGACAGTGCCTACGAGCAGTACTTC.

A remark on this clone: This sample also contains other DNA sequences that code for the same CDR3. V usage is TRBV9 and J usage is TRBJ1-3, with D unclear. The germline V gene encodes CDR1 SGDLS and CDR2 YYNGEE. V shed 0 bases and J shed 0 bases, with 4 bases lying between them. The CDR3 runs to 14 residues. The CDR3 nucleotides read TGTGCCAGCAGCGTAGATTCCTCTGGAAACACCATATATTTT. This codes for CASSVDSSGNTIYF.

This sequence joins TRBV27 and TRBJ2-7; D gene uncertain. The CDR3 spans 15 residues. Germline V gene sequence: CDR1 MNHEY, CDR2 SMNVEV (reference sequence). Trimming left V 0 bases short and J 2 bases short, with 11 bases between. CDR3 nucleotides: TGTGCCAGCAGTTTATCCAGTGGGCGGACCTACGAGCAGTACTTC. It translates to CASSLSSGRTYEQYF.

V is TRBV6-5 and J is TRBJ2-7; D is unclear. This CDR3 comprises 15 residues. CDR1 is MNHEY, CDR2 SVGAGI, per germline. Trimming left V 7 bases short and J 3 bases short, with 19 bases between. The CDR3 region has the DNA TGTGCCAGCACCCCCCAGCCGATGGGTAACTACGAGCAGTACTTC. It encodes CASTPQPMGNYEQYF.

This clone was seen a handful of times. This sequence joins TRBV27 and TRBJ2-3; weak D call: TRBD2 (5 bases). CDR3 length: 13 residues. Germline CDR1 reads MNHEY; CDR2 reads SMNVEV (reference sequence). V lost 4 bases, J lost 4 bases, and 9 bases lay in between. The CDR3 DNA sequence: TGTGCCAGCAGTTCGACTATCTCAGATACGCAGTATTTT. Protein sequence: CASSSTISDTQYF.

The chain has TRBV6-5 and TRBJ2-1; 7 nucleotides match TRBD2. The V gene end was trimmed by 0 bases and the J gene end by 7 bases; junction bases not matched to a gene: 9. Germline V gives CDR1 MNHEY, CDR2 SVGAGI. The CDR3 runs to 16 residues. CDR3 bases: TGTGCCAGCAGTTACTCCGGACTAGGTTTGGTGAATGAGCAGTTCTTC. Translated: CASSYSGLGLVNEQFF.

This chain uses TRBV14 with TRBJ2-5; D might be TRBD2 (5 bases). Per the germline V gene, CDR1 is SGHDN and CDR2 is FVKESK. The V gene lost 4 bases and the J gene lost 9 bases, with 21 bases spanning the gap. The CDR3 is made up of 15 amino acids. In DNA, the CDR3 is TGTGCCAGCAGCCCCCACGGGGTTGCCAAGAGAGCCCAGTACTTC. This encodes CASSPHGVAKRAQYF.

The gene calls are TRBV11-2 and TRBJ2-7; D ambiguous. V lost 5 bases and J 5 bases, leaving 22 bases between the germline ends. This CDR3 is 16 amino acids long. The V gene's germline CDR1 is SGHAT and CDR2 FQNNGV. The CDR3 spells CASSHTIPLGFHEQYF. For the CDR3, the DNA is TGTGCCAGCAGCCATACCATCCCTCTGGGGTTCCACGAGCAGTACTTC.

The chain employs TRBV7-9 and TRBJ2-2; TRBD2 matches at 10 bases. The V gene's germline CDR1 is SEHNR and CDR2 FQNEAQ (reference sequence). The CDR3 is 16 amino acids. Unmatched junction bases numbered 8, after V lost 1 base and J lost 9 bases. In DNA form, the CDR3 reads TGTGCCAGCAGCTTAGGTGCGAGCGGGAGGGCCAGGGAGCTGTTTTTT. It yields the protein CASSLGASGRARELFF.

The chain couples TRBV19 to TRBJ1-5; D gene ambiguous. V was cut by 5 bases and J by 2 bases, with 22 bases left in between. This CDR3 is built from 18 residues. Germline V lookup: CDR1 LNHDA, CDR2 SQIVND (reference sequence). This CDR3 reads CASSARRERARGNQPQHF. Here the CDR3 DNA reads TGTGCCAGTAGTGCACGCCGAGAGAGGGCCCGGGGCAATCAGCCCCAGCATTTT.

This chain connects TRBV6-5 to TRBJ2-7; 7 positions match TRBD1. This CDR3 has 13 residues. Per germline, CDR1 MNHEY and CDR2 SVGAGI. After removal of 5 bases from V and 3 bases from J, the junction contained 4 bases not matched to a gene. In DNA, the CDR3 is TGTGCCAGCAGTCAGTGGGACAGCTACGAGCAGTACTTC. Amino acids: CASSQWDSYEQYF.

For the CDR3, the DNA is TGTGCCAGCAGCCCAATCGGCACTAGCGGCACAGATACGCAGTATTTT. Translation: CASSPIGTSGTDTQYF. The chain employs TRBV27 and TRBJ2-3, with 7 bases that match TRBD2. The V gene end was trimmed by 6 bases and the J gene end by 1 base; junction bases not matched to a gene: 10. Germline V lookup: CDR1 MNHEY, CDR2 SMNVEV (reference sequence). The CDR3 is made up of 16 amino acids.

CDR3 sequence (DNA): TGTGCCACCAGCAGTGGAAACAGGGACCTGCAAGAGACCCAGTACTTC. This codes for CATSSGNRDLQETQYF. This chain joins TRBV15 and TRBJ2-5; D perhaps matches TRBD1 (6 bases). V was shortened by 3 bases and J by 2 bases, with 16 bases between the two germline ends. This CDR3 spans 16 amino acids. Germline V CDR1 and CDR2: LNHNV, YYDKDF (reference sequence).

The CDR3 sequence: CASSPIQYEQYF. The CDR3, as DNA: TGTGCCAGCAGTCCGATACAATACGAGCAGTACTTC. The chain links TRBV28 to TRBJ2-7, with D unresolved. The V and J ends lost 5 bases and 4 bases respectively, with 9 bases between them. CDR3 size: 12 residues. Germline CDR1 is MDHEN and CDR2 is SYDVKM. The full variable domain, rest sourced from reference TRBV28 and TRBJ2-7, is DVKVTQSSRYLVKRTGEKVFLECVQDMDHENMFWYRQDPGLGLRLIYFSYDVKMKEKGDIPEGYSVSREKKERFSLILESASTNQTSMYLCASSPIQYEQYFGPGTRLTVT.

The chain employs TRBV4-1 and TRBJ2-5; D tentatively reads TRBD1 or TRBD2 (5 bases each). Germline loops: CDR1 MGHRA, CDR2 YSYEKL. V was clipped by 0 bases and J by 0 bases, with 11 bases between them. This CDR3 region has 16 residues. The CDR3 reads CASSQEGDWDQETQYF. CDR3 sequence (DNA): TGCGCCAGCAGCCAAGAGGGGGATTGGGACCAAGAGACCCAGTACTTC.